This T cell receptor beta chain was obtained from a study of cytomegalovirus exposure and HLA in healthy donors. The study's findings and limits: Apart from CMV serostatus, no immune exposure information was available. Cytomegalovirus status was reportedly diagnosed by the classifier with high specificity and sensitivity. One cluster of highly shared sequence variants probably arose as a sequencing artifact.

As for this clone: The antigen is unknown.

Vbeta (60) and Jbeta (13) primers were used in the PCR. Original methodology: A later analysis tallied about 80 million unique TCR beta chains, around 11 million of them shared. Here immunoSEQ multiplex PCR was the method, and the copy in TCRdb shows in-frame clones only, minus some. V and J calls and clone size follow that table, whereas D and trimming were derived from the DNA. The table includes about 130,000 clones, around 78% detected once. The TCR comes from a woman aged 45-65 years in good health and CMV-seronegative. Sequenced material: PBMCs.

The CDR3 is CASSSLAGVLNEQFF. CDR3 nucleotide sequence: TGTGCCAGCAGCTCACTAGCGGGAGTATTAAATGAGCAGTTCTTC. V gene TRBV7-3 combines with J gene TRBJ2-1; 11 nucleotides align to TRBD2. The CDR3 covers 15 residues. Germline trimming cut 4 bases from V and 7 bases from J; bases unmatched to any gene: 6. Germline V CDR1 and CDR2: SGHTA, FQGTGA. Filled out from reference TRBV7-3 and TRBJ2-1, the complete variable domain reads GAGVSQTPSNKVTEKGKYVELRCDPISGHTALYWYRQSLGQGPEFLIYFQGTGAADDSGLPNDRFFAVRPEGSVSTLKIQRTERGDSAVYLCASSSLAGVLNEQFFGPGTRLTVL.